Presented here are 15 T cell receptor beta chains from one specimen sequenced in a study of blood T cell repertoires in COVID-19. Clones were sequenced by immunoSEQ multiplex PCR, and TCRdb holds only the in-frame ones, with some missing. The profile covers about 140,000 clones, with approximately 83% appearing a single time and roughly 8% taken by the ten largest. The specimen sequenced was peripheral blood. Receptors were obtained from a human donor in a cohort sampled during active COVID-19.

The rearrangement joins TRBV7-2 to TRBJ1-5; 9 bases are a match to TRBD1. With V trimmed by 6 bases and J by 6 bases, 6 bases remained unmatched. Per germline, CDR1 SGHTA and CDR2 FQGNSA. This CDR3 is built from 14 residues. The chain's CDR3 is CASSSTGGTQPQHF. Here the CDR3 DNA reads TGTGCCAGCAGTTCGACAGGGGGAACTCAGCCCCAGCATTTT. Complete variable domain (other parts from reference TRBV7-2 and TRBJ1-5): GAGVSQSPSNKVTEKGKDVELRCDPISGHTALYWYRQSLGQGLEFLIYFQGNSAPDKSGLPSDRFSAERTGGSVSTLTIQRTQQEDSAVYLCASSSTGGTQPQHFGDGTRLSIL.

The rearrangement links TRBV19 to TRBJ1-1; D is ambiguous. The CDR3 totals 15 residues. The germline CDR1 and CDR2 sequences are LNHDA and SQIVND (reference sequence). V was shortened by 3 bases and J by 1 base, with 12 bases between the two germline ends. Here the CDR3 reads CASSIRWSKNTEAFF. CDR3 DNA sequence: TGTGCCAGTAGTATCCGGTGGAGCAAGAACACTGAAGCTTTCTTT.

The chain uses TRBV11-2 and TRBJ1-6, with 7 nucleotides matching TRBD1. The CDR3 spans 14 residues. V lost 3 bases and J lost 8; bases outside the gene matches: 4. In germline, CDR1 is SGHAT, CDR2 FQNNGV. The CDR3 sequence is CASSFTGVYSPLHF. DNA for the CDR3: TGTGCCAGCAGCTTCACAGGGGTTTATTCACCCCTCCACTTT.

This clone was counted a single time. The CDR3 coding sequence is TGTGCCAGCTCACCACCTCGACAGGTTAACACTGAAGCTTTCTTT. This sequence encodes CASSPPRQVNTEAFF. The chain couples TRBV18 to TRBJ1-1; D may be TRBD1 (6 bases). V shed 0 bases and J shed 2 bases, with 10 bases lying between them. Germline assignment: CDR1 KGHSH and CDR2 LQKENI. CDR3 length: 15 residues. Full variable domain (outside the CDR3, taken from reference TRBV18 and TRBJ1-1): NAGVMQNPRHLVRRRGQEARLRCSPMKGHSHVYWYRQLPEEGLKFMVYLQKENIIDESGMPKERFSAEFPKEGPSILRIQQVVRGDSAAYFCASSPPRQVNTEAFFGQGTRLTVV.

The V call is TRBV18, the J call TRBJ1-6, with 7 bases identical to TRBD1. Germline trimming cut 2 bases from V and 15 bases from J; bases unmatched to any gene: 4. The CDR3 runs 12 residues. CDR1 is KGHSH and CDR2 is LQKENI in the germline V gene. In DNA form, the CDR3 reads TGTGCCAGCTCACCAGATGGGACAGTCCTCCACTTT. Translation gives CASSPDGTVLHF.

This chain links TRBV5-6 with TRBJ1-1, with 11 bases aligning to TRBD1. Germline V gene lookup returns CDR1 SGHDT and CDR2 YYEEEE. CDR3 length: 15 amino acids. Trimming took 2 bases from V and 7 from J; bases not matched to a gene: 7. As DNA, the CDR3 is TGTGCCAGCAGCTTCTGGACAGGGGGCGTTAATGAAGCTTTCTTT. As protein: CASSFWTGGVNEAFF.

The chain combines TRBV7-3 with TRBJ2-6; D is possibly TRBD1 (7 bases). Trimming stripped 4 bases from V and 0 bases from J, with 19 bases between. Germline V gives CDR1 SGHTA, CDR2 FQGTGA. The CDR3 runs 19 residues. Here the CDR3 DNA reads TGTGCCAGCAGCTCCCTAGGGGCAGGGGGGACCTCTGGGGCCAACGTCCTGACTTTC. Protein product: CASSSLGAGGTSGANVLTF.

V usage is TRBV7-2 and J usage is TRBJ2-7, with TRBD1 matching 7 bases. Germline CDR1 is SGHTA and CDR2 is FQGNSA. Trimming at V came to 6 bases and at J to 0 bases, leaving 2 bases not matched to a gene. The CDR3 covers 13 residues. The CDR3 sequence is CASSRDSSYEQYF. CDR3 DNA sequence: TGTGCCAGCAGTCGGGACAGCTCCTACGAGCAGTACTTC. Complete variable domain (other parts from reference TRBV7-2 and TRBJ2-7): GAGVSQSPSNKVTEKGKDVELRCDPISGHTALYWYRQSLGQGLEFLIYFQGNSAPDKSGLPSDRFSAERTGGSVSTLTIQRTQQEDSAVYLCASSRDSSYEQYFGPGTRLTVT.

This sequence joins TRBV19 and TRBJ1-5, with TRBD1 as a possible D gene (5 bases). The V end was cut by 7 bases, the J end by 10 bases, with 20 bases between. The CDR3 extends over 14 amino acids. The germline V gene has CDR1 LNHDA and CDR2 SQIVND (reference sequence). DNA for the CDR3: TGTGCCAGTAATAATCCGGGGGGAGGTGGACCCCAGCATTTT. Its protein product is CASNNPGGGGPQHF.

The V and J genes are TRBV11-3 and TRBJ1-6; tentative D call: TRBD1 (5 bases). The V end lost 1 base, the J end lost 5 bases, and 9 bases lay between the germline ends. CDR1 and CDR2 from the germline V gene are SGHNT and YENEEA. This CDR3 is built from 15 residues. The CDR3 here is CASSLGRGNNSPLHF. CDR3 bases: TGTGCCAGCAGCTTAGGCCGGGGGAATAATTCACCCCTCCACTTT.

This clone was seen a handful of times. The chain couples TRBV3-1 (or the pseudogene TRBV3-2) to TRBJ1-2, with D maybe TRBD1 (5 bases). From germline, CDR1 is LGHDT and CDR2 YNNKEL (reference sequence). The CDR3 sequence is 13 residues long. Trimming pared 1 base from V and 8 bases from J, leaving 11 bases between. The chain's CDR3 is CASSQGKGNGYTF. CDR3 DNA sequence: TGTGCCAGCAGCCAAGGCAAGGGGAACGGCTACACCTTC.

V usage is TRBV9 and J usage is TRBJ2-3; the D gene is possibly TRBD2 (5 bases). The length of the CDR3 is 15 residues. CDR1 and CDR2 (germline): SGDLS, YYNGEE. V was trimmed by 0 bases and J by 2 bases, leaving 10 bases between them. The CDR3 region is CASSVVGSLTDTQYF. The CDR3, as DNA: TGTGCCAGCAGCGTAGTAGGGAGTCTCACAGATACGCAGTATTTT.

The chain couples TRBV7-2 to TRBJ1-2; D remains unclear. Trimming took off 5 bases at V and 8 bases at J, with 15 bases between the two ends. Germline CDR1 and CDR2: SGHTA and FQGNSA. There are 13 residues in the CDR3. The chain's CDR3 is CASSPREALGYTF. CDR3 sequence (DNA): TGTGCCAGCAGCCCGAGGGAGGCGCTCGGCTACACCTTC.

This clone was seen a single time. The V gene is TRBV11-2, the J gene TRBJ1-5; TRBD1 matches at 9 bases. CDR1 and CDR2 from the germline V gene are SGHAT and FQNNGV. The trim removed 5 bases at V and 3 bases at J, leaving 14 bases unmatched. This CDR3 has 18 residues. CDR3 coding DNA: TGTGCCAGCAGCGCAGCCGGGACAGGGAGGGGGTACAATCAGCCCCAGCATTTT. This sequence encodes CASSAAGTGRGYNQPQHF.

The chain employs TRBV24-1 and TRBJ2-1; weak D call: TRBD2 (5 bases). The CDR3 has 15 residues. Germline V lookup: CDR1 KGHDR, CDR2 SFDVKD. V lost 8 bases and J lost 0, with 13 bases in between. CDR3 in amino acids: CATKMSGSSYNEQFF. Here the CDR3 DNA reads TGTGCCACCAAAATGTCGGGGAGCTCCTACAATGAGCAGTTCTTC.